This is a list of T cell receptor beta chains from one sample in a study of OX40 agonist ivuxolimab in advanced cancers. The protocol was immunoSEQ multiplex PCR, while the TCRdb copy is restricted to in-frame clones and leaves out a portion. The table lists roughly 34,000 clones, roughly 91% of them singletons. Specimen: CD4+ or CD8+ T cells sorted from blood, collected in a trial of the OX40 agonist ivuxolimab. These receptors all come from an adult with an advanced solid tumor such as melanoma, head and neck, liver or kidney cancer. Each CDR3 is given with its conserved first and last residue. The D gene is left open where the match is weak. The size entry is marked missing in some rows and otherwise reads once, few, many or a size class.

J	V	D	size	CDR3	DNA
TRBJ1-2	TRBV30	TRBD1	few	CAWEGDRDHGYTF	TGTGCCTGGGAGGGGGACAGGGATCATGGCTACACCTTC
TRBJ1-3	TRBV2	.	.	CASSEAEAIGNTIYF	TGTGCCAGCAGTGAAGCGGAGGCGATTGGAAACACCATATATTTT
TRBJ2-3	TRBV7-2	.	.	CASSLDLAGTGTDTQYF	TGTGCCAGCAGCTTGGATCTGGCCGGTACCGGCACAGATACGCAGTATTTT
TRBJ2-7	TRBV9	TRBD2	once	CASSPRLAGEYEQYF	TGTGCCAGCAGCCCACGACTAGCGGGAGAATACGAGCAGTACTTC
TRBJ1-5	TRBV6-5	TRBD1	.	CASSSAGTEDQPQHF	TGTGCCAGCAGTTCCGCCGGGACAGAGGATCAGCCCCAGCATTTT
TRBJ1-4	TRBV2	TRBD1	.	CASSWTGDSEKLFF	TGTGCCAGCAGTTGGACAGGGGATAGTGAAAAACTGTTTTTT
TRBJ1-1	TRBV9	.	few	CASSVALNTEAFF	TGTGCCAGCAGCGTAGCTTTGAACACTGAAGCTTTCTTT
TRBJ1-6	TRBV10-3	TRBD1	.	CAISEPGQYNSPLHF	TGTGCCATCAGTGAACCGGGACAGTATAATTCACCCCTCCACTTT
TRBJ2-1	TRBV6-1	TRBD2	.	CASSEGLAGYNEQFF	TGTGCCAGCAGTGAAGGACTAGCGGGTTACAATGAGCAGTTCTTC
TRBJ1-2	TRBV18	.	.	CASSPSGGQQNYGYTF	TGTGCCAGCTCACCATCGGGTGGCCAGCAGAACTATGGCTACACCTTC
TRBJ2-2	TRBV2	.	.	CASGGRRDGELFF	TGTGCCAGTGGGGGCCGTAGGGACGGGGAGCTGTTTTTT
TRBJ2-1	TRBV4-3	TRBD1	.	CASSQIDRDNEQFF	TGCGCCAGCAGCCAGATAGACAGGGACAATGAGCAGTTCTTC
TRBJ2-5	TRBV18	.	.	CASSPSREQETQYF	TGTGCCAGCTCACCATCGAGGGAACAAGAGACCCAGTACTTC
TRBJ1-2	TRBV7-9	TRBD1	.	CASSLSTGVYGYTF	TGTGCCAGCAGCTTGAGTACAGGGGTCTATGGCTACACCTTC
TRBJ2-3	TRBV27	.	.	CASRATSTDTQYF	TGTGCCAGCAGGGCGACTAGCACAGATACGCAGTATTTT
TRBJ2-1	TRBV19	.	.	CASSMGPRSSYNEQFF	TGTGCCAGTAGTATGGGACCGAGAAGCTCCTACAATGAGCAGTTCTTC
TRBJ2-5	TRBV12-5	TRBD1	.	CASGLGQGATQETQYF	TGTGCTAGTGGACTTGGACAGGGGGCGACCCAAGAGACCCAGTACTTC
TRBJ2-3	TRBV20-1	.	.	CSARVPDTQYF	TGCAGTGCTAGAGTCCCAGATACGCAGTATTTT
TRBJ2-6	TRBV6-1	.	.	CASGPFSGANVLTF	TGTGCCAGCGGGCCTTTCTCTGGGGCCAACGTCCTGACTTTC
TRBJ1-3	TRBV19	.	few	CASSIRTASGNTIYF	TGTGCCAGTAGTATAAGGACAGCCTCTGGAAACACCATATATTTT
TRBJ2-6	TRBV19	.	.	CASNLIASGANVLTF	TGTGCCAGTAATCTTATAGCTTCCGGGGCCAACGTCCTGACTTTC
TRBJ1-2	TRBV5-1	.	.	CASSLALEGGYTF	TGCGCCAGCAGCTTGGCGCTGGAGGGTGGCTACACCTTC
TRBJ1-5	TRBV7-8	.	once	CASSLAVAGNNQPQHF	TGTGCCAGCAGCTTAGCGGTAGCGGGTAACAATCAGCCCCAGCATTTT
TRBJ2-2	TRBV6-1	.	.	CALSRVLNTGELFF	TGTGCCCTTTCCAGGGTTTTAAACACCGGGGAGCTGTTTTTT
TRBJ2-4	TRBV2	TRBD2	.	CASRGLAGGPAKNIQYF	TGTGCCAGCAGGGGATTAGCGGGGGGGCCGGCCAAAAACATTCAGTACTTC
TRBJ2-1	TRBV11-1	.	.	CASSLQEEAEQFF	TGTGCCAGCAGCTTACAAGAAGAGGCTGAGCAGTTCTTC
TRBJ1-5	TRBV30	.	few	CAWSPPNQPQHF	TGTGCCTGGAGTCCCCCCAATCAGCCCCAGCATTTT
TRBJ2-7	TRBV11-2	TRBD2	.	CASSLDGLQTSGRSEQYF	TGTGCCAGCAGCTTAGATGGTCTCCAAACTAGCGGGAGATCCGAGCAGTACTTC
TRBJ2-2	TRBV2	.	.	CASSAQGPGELFF	TGTGCCAGCAGTGCACAGGGACCCGGGGAGCTGTTTTTT
TRBJ2-5	TRBV7-9	TRBD2	.	CASSLVGTSGETQYF	TGTGCCAGCAGCTTAGTGGGGACTAGCGGGGAGACCCAGTACTTC
TRBJ2-5	TRBV7-6	.	.	CASSLAAGAQETQYF	TGTGCCAGCAGCTTAGCTGCTGGCGCTCAAGAGACCCAGTACTTC
TRBJ2-2	TRBV7-2	.	.	CASSSWGTGELFF	TGTGCCAGCAGCTCTTGGGGCACCGGGGAGCTGTTTTTT
TRBJ2-1	TRBV7-3	.	.	CASSLNAVYNEQFF	TGTGCCAGCAGCTTAAACGCCGTCTACAATGAGCAGTTCTTC
TRBJ1-5	TRBV19	.	.	CASSIWGGNQPQHF	TGTGCCAGTAGTATTTGGGGAGGCAATCAGCCCCAGCATTTT
TRBJ1-4	TRBV19	.	.	CASREDGTNEKLFF	TGTGCCAGTAGAGAAGACGGAACTAATGAAAAACTGTTTTTT
TRBJ2-5	TRBV9	.	.	CASSVNPGGGETQYF	TGTGCCAGCAGCGTAAACCCAGGGGGGGGAGAGACCCAGTACTTC